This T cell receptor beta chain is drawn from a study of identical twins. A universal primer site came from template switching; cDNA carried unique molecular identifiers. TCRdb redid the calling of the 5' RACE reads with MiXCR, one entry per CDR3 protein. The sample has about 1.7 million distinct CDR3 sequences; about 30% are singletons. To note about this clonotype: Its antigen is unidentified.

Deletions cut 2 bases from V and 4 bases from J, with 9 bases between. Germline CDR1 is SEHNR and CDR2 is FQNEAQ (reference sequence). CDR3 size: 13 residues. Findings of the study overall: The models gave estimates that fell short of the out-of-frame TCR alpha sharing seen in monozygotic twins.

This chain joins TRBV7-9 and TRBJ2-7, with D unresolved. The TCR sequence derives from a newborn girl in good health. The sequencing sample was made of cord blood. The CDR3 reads CASSLSEIYEQYF. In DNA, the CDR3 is TGTGCCAGCAGCTTATCTGAGATATACGAGCAGTACTTC.